This paragraph reports one T cell receptor (beta chain). V dropped 5 bases and J dropped 4 bases, with 15 bases sitting between them. Germline lookup yields CDR1 SGHTA and CDR2 FQGNSA. This CDR3 has 15 amino acids. The entry originates in a study of blood T cell repertoires in COVID-19. Measured with immunoSEQ multiplex PCR; TCRdb has only the in-frame clones, and not every one. Found here are 150,000 to 200,000 clones, around 87% of them singletons; the top ten hold about 0.96%. This TCR was sampled from a woman younger than 35 who had recovered from COVID-19. The chain recombines TRBV7-2 with TRBJ1-5; no definite D call. Sequencing input: peripheral blood. CDR3 nucleotide sequence: TGTGCCAGCAGCCCCGGAGGGATCGGTAATCAGCCCCAGCATTTT. Amino acid sequence: CASSPGGIGNQPQHF.